The 3 T cell receptor beta chains below were found in one sample sequenced in a study of cytomegalovirus exposure and HLA in healthy donors. 13 Jbeta primers and 60 Vbeta primers were used for the PCR. The protocol was immunoSEQ multiplex PCR, while the TCRdb copy is restricted to in-frame clones and leaves out a portion. The data hold about 59,000 clones, with 80% observed a single time. Sequencing was performed on PBMCs. These TCRs come from a middle-aged woman in good health and CMV-seronegative.

This clone has more than one count but fewer than ten. The CDR3 loop reads CASSLDSTVVSAEAFF. The CDR3 DNA follows: TGCGCCAGCAGCTTGGACTCGACGGTAGTTAGCGCTGAAGCTTTCTTT. V gene TRBV5-1 combines with J gene TRBJ1-1; D uncertain. Between the trimmed V and J ends, which lost 0 bases and 6 bases, there was a span of 18 bases. The CDR3 covers 16 residues. Germline CDR1 SGHRS, CDR2 YFSETQ.

The CDR3 DNA sequence: TGTGCCACCAGCAGAGATCGGGGGGCCGGGGAGCTGTTTTTT. Translating it yields CATSRDRGAGELFF. This chain connects TRBV15 to TRBJ2-2, with TRBD2 matching 7 bases. Looked up from germline, CDR1 is LNHNV and CDR2 is YYDKDF (reference sequence). The CDR3 spans 14 residues. V gave up 0 bases and J gave up 6 bases; unmatched junction bases: 1.

The V and J genes are TRBV9 and TRBJ2-1; 13 bases are a match to TRBD2. V gave up 3 bases and J gave up 2 bases; unmatched junction bases: 11. This CDR3 spans 19 amino acids. CDR1 SGDLS and CDR2 YYNGEE come from the germline V gene. The CDR3, as DNA: TGTGCCAGCAGCGCCAAAGGACTAGCGGGGGTTTGGGCCTACAATGAGCAGTTCTTC. Its protein product is CASSAKGLAGVWAYNEQFF.